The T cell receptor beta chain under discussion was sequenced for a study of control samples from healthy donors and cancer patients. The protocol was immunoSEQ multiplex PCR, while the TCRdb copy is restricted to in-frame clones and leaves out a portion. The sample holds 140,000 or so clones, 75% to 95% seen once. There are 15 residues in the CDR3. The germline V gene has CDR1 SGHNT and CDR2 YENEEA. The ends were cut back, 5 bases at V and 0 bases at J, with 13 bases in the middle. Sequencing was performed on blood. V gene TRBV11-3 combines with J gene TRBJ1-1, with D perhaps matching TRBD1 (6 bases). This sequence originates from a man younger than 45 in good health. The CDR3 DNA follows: TGTGCCAGCAGCATTGGGGGGCCGATGAACACTGAAGCTTTCTTT. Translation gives CASSIGGPMNTEAFF.